Listed below are T cell receptor beta chains from one sample, sequenced in a study of OX40 agonist ivuxolimab in advanced cancers. Clones were sequenced by immunoSEQ multiplex PCR, and TCRdb holds only the in-frame ones, with some missing. Of 70,000 to 95,000 clones in the sample, about 80% were seen once. The material was CD4+ or CD8+ T cells sorted from blood, obtained in a trial of the OX40 agonist ivuxolimab. The receptors were sampled from an adult with an advanced solid tumor such as melanoma, head and neck, liver or kidney cancer. Each CDR3 is given with its conserved first and last residue. Each record gives: J gene, D gene, clone size, V gene, CDR3 DNA, CDR3 protein. D genes are given only for firm matches. Clone sizes are given selectively: once, few, many, or a class where the clone is expanded.

j_gene: TRBJ1-5
d_gene: NA
abundance: few
v_gene: TRBV28
CDR3nt: TGTGCCAGCAGTCCAACCCTGGGGCAGCCCCAGCATTTT
CDR3aa: CASSPTLGQPQHF

j_gene: TRBJ2-1
d_gene: TRBD2
abundance: NA
v_gene: TRBV27
CDR3nt: TGTGCCAGCAGTCTCGATAGCGGGGGATTCGGTGAGCAGTTCTTC
CDR3aa: CASSLDSGGFGEQFF

j_gene: TRBJ1-1
d_gene: NA
abundance: few
v_gene: TRBV28
CDR3nt: TGTGCCAGCAGTAGGGTGGAGGGGGAGAACACTGAAGCTTTCTTT
CDR3aa: CASSRVEGENTEAFF

j_gene: TRBJ1-5
d_gene: NA
abundance: once
v_gene: TRBV4-2
CDR3nt: TGTGCCAGCAGCCAAGATAGCGACAGGTGGACGAATCAGCCCCAGCATTTT
CDR3aa: CASSQDSDRWTNQPQHF

j_gene: TRBJ1-5
d_gene: NA
abundance: NA
v_gene: TRBV6-5
CDR3nt: TGTGCCAGCAGTTACGGGAGGGGGACGGGAAATCAGCCCCAGCATTTT
CDR3aa: CASSYGRGTGNQPQHF

j_gene: TRBJ2-6
d_gene: TRBD2
abundance: NA
v_gene: TRBV7-7
CDR3nt: TGTGCCAGCAGCTCCGGACTAGCGGGAGGGCCTGGGGCCAACGTCCTGACTTTC
CDR3aa: CASSSGLAGGPGANVLTF

j_gene: TRBJ1-1
d_gene: NA
abundance: NA
v_gene: TRBV21-1
CDR3nt: TGTGCCAGCACCGCAAAGATTCCTCAGGGTGAAGCTTTCTTT
CDR3aa: CASTAKIPQGEAFF

j_gene: TRBJ2-7
d_gene: NA
abundance: NA
v_gene: TRBV30
CDR3nt: TGTGCCTGGAGTTTAACAGGGGGGGACGAGCAGTACTTC
CDR3aa: CAWSLTGGDEQYF

j_gene: TRBJ1-5
d_gene: NA
abundance: NA
v_gene: TRBV5-6
CDR3nt: TGTGCCAGCAGCTTGACGGGGAGCAATCAGCCCCAGCATTTT
CDR3aa: CASSLTGSNQPQHF

j_gene: TRBJ2-7
d_gene: TRBD2
abundance: NA
v_gene: TRBV7-9
CDR3nt: TGTGCCAGCAGCTTAGCGCGACTAGCGGGAGGGGAGATCCCCCTCGAGCAGTACTTC
CDR3aa: CASSLARLAGGEIPLEQYF

j_gene: TRBJ2-6
d_gene: NA
abundance: few
v_gene: TRBV5-6
CDR3nt: TGTGCCAGCAGCCCCCTGGGCGCTTTTGGGGCCAACGTCCTGACTTTC
CDR3aa: CASSPLGAFGANVLTF

j_gene: TRBJ1-2
d_gene: NA
abundance: NA
v_gene: TRBV6-5
CDR3nt: TGTGCCAGCAGTCCCCGGGGCCTCACGGCCTATGGCTACACCTTC
CDR3aa: CASSPRGLTAYGYTF

j_gene: TRBJ1-1
d_gene: NA
abundance: once
v_gene: TRBV25-1
CDR3nt: TGTGCCAGCAGTCTACGGTGGGACACTGAAGCTTTCTTT
CDR3aa: CASSLRWDTEAFF

j_gene: TRBJ2-1
d_gene: NA
abundance: NA
v_gene: TRBV7-3
CDR3nt: TGTGCCAGCAGCGGGATGGGAGTCGGTCACAATGAGCAGTTCTTC
CDR3aa: CASSGMGVGHNEQFF

j_gene: TRBJ2-5
d_gene: NA
abundance: NA
v_gene: TRBV25-1
CDR3nt: TGTGCCAGCAGTGAATCAGAAGGGGTTAAAGAGACCCAGTACTTC
CDR3aa: CASSESEGVKETQYF

j_gene: TRBJ1-1
d_gene: TRBD1
abundance: NA
v_gene: TRBV2
CDR3nt: TGTGCCAGCAGTGAGGGGGCAGGGGGCAATTTGGCTGAAGCTTTCTTT
CDR3aa: CASSEGAGGNLAEAFF

j_gene: TRBJ1-5
d_gene: TRBD1
abundance: NA
v_gene: TRBV10-3
CDR3nt: TGTGCCATCAGTGAGTCTCAGGGGGATCAGCCCCAGCATTTT
CDR3aa: CAISESQGDQPQHF

j_gene: TRBJ2-2
d_gene: NA
abundance: NA
v_gene: TRBV19
CDR3nt: TGTGCCAGTAGTATCGGGACACCGAACACCGGGGAGCTGTTTTTT
CDR3aa: CASSIGTPNTGELFF

j_gene: TRBJ2-3
d_gene: NA
abundance: NA
v_gene: TRBV5-5
CDR3nt: TGCGCCAGCAGCCAAGATGTCAGGGAATGGACAGATACGCAGTATTTT
CDR3aa: CASSQDVREWTDTQYF

j_gene: TRBJ1-1
d_gene: NA
abundance: NA
v_gene: TRBV6-5
CDR3nt: TGTGCCAGCAACGCCAGGCCGGGCACTGAAGCTTTCTTT
CDR3aa: CASNARPGTEAFF

j_gene: TRBJ2-3
d_gene: NA
abundance: NA
v_gene: TRBV21-1
CDR3nt: TGTGCCAGCAGCAAAAGGACTAGCGGGATCTTCCGCACAGATACGCAGTATTTT
CDR3aa: CASSKRTSGIFRTDTQYF

j_gene: TRBJ2-3
d_gene: TRBD2
abundance: few
v_gene: TRBV6-4
CDR3nt: TGTGCCAGCAGCCCCTTAGCGGGAGGTGGCGCAGATACGCAGTATTTT
CDR3aa: CASSPLAGGGADTQYF

j_gene: TRBJ2-2
d_gene: NA
abundance: NA
v_gene: TRBV29-1
CDR3nt: TGCAGCGTTGACGGCGGGGTTCGCACCGGGGAGCTGTTTTTT
CDR3aa: CSVDGGVRTGELFF

j_gene: TRBJ1-1
d_gene: TRBD1
abundance: NA
v_gene: TRBV6-1
CDR3nt: TGTGCCAGCGGATTGAACAGGGGGACTGAAGCTTTCTTT
CDR3aa: CASGLNRGTEAFF

j_gene: TRBJ1-3
d_gene: NA
abundance: NA
v_gene: TRBV7-2
CDR3nt: TGTGCCAGCAGCCAAGGACCGTCGGGAAACACCATATATTTT
CDR3aa: CASSQGPSGNTIYF

j_gene: TRBJ1-2
d_gene: TRBD1
abundance: NA
v_gene: TRBV2
CDR3nt: TGTGCCAGCGATACAGGGGGCTACGGCTACACCTTC
CDR3aa: CASDTGGYGYTF

j_gene: TRBJ1-2
d_gene: NA
abundance: NA
v_gene: TRBV5-5
CDR3nt: TGTGCCAGCAGCCAGGACAAAGGGGCGCGCGCTAACTATGGCTACACCTTC
CDR3aa: CASSQDKGARANYGYTF

j_gene: TRBJ2-7
d_gene: NA
abundance: once
v_gene: TRBV4-3
CDR3nt: TGCGCCAGCAGCGGGGGGCTACAAATCTACGAGCAGTGCTTC
CDR3aa: CASSGGLQIYEQCF

j_gene: TRBJ2-3
d_gene: TRBD2
abundance: NA
v_gene: TRBV7-2
CDR3nt: TGTGCCAGCAGCATTCCGGGACTAGCGAGGGATACGCAGTATTTT
CDR3aa: CASSIPGLARDTQYF